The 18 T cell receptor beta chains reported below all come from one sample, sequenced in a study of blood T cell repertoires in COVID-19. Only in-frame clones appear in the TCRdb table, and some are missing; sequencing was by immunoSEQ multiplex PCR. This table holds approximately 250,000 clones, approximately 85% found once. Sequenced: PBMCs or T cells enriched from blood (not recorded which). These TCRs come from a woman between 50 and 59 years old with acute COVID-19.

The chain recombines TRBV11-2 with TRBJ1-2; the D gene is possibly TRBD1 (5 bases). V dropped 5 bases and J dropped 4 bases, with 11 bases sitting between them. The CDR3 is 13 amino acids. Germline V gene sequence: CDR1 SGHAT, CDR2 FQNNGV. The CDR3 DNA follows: TGTGCCAGCAGCCTCGGGGGGGTCTATGGCTACACCTTC. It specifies CASSLGGVYGYTF. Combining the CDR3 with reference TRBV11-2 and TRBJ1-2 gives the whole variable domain EAGVAQSPRYKIIEKRQSVAFWCNPISGHATLYWYQQILGQGPKLLIQFQNNGVVDDSQLPKDRFSAERLKGVDSTLKIQPAKLEDSAVYLCASSLGGVYGYTFGSGTRLTVV.

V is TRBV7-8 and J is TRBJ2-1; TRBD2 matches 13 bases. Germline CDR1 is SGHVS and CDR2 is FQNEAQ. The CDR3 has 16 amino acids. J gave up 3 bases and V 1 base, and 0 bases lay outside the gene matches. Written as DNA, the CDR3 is TGTGCCAGCAGCTTAGGACTAGCGGGGGGCTACAATGAGCAGTTCTTC. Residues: CASSLGLAGGYNEQFF.

The CDR3 sequence is CASSGGQGFIGNSPLHF. The CDR3 bases are TGTGCCAGCAGCGGTGGACAGGGGTTCATTGGGAATTCACCCCTCCACTTT. The V call is TRBV5-6, the J call TRBJ1-6; TRBD1 aligns across 9 bases. The trim removed 4 bases at V and 7 bases at J, leaving 12 bases unmatched. The CDR3 runs 17 residues. CDR1 SGHDT and CDR2 YYEEEE come from the germline V gene.

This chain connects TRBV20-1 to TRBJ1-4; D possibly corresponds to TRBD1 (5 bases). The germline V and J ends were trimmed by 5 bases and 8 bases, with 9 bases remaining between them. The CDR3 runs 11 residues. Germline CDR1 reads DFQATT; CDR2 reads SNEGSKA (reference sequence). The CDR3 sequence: CSASAGEKLFF. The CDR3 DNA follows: TGCAGTGCTTCAGCAGGGGAAAAACTGTTTTTT.

The DNA for the CDR3 is TGCGCCAGCAGCCTTTCCCGGGGCCTAGGGGGTGGCTATGGCTACACCTTC. The encoded protein is CASSLSRGLGGGYGYTF. V usage is TRBV4-3 and J usage is TRBJ1-2; weak D call: TRBD1 (6 bases). The CDR3 has 17 residues. Germline V CDR1 and CDR2: LGHNA, YSLEER. The V and J ends lost 4 bases and 4 bases respectively, with 22 bases between them.

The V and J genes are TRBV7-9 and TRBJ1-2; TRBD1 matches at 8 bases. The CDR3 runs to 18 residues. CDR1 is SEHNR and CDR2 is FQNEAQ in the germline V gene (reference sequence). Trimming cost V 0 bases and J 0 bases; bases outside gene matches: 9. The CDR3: CASSLAGSGGRSNYGYTF. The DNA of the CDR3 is TGTGCCAGCAGCTTAGCGGGGTCAGGGGGCAGGTCTAACTATGGCTACACCTTC.

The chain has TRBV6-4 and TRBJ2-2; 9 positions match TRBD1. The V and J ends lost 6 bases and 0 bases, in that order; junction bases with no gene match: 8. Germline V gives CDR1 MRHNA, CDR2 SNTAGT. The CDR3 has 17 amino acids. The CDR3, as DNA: TGTGCCAGCAGCACCGCTACAGGGGGCGCGAACACCGGGGAGCTGTTTTTT. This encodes CASSTATGGANTGELFF.

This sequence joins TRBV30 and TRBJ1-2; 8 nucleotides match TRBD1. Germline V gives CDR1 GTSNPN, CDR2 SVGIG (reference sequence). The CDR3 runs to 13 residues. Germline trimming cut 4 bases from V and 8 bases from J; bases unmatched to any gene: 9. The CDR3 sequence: CAWKSGGPGGYTF. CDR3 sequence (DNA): TGTGCCTGGAAGTCAGGGGGCCCGGGGGGCTACACCTTC.

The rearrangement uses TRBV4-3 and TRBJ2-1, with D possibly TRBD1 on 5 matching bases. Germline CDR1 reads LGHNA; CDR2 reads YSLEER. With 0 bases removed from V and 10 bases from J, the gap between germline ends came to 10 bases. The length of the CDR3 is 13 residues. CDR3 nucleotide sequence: TGCGCCAGCAGCCAAGATATACAGGCGGAGCAGTTCTTC. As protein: CASSQDIQAEQFF.

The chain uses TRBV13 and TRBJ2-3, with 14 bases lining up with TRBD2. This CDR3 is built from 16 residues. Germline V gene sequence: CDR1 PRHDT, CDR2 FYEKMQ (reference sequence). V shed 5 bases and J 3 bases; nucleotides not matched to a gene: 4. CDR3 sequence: CASSKTSGGATDTQYF. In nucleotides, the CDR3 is TGTGCCAGCAGCAAGACTAGCGGGGGGGCGACAGATACGCAGTATTTT. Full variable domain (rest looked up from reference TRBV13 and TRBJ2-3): AAGVIQSPRHLIKEKRETATLKCYPIPRHDTVYWYQQGPGQDPQFLISFYEKMQSDKGSIPDRFSAQQFSDYHSELNMSSLELGDSALYFCASSKTSGGATDTQYFGPGTRLTVL.

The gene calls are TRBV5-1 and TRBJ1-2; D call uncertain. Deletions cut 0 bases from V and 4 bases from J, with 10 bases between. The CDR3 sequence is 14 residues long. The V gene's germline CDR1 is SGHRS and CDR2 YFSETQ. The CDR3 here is CASSLGADRYGYTF. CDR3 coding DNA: TGCGCCAGCAGCTTGGGGGCAGACCGCTATGGCTACACCTTC.

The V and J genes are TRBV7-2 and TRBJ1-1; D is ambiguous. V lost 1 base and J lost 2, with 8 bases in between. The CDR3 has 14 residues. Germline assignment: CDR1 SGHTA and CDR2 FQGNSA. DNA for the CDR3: TGTGCCAGCAGCTTAGTGACACTTAACACTGAAGCTTTCTTT. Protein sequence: CASSLVTLNTEAFF.

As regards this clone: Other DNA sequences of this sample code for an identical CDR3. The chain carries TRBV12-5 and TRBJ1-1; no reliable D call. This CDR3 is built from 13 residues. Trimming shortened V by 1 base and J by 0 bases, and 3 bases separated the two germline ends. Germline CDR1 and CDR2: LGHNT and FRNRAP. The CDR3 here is CASGLAVNTEAFF. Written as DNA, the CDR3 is TGTGCTAGTGGTTTGGCGGTGAACACTGAAGCTTTCTTT.

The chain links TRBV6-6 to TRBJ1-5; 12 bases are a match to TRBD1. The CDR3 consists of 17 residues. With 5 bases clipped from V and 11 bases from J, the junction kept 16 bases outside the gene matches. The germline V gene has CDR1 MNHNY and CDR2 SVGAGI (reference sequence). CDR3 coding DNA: TGTGCCAGCAGTCCTTACTCCGGGACAGGGGGCTTCATGACCCAGCATTTT. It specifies CASSPYSGTGGFMTQHF.

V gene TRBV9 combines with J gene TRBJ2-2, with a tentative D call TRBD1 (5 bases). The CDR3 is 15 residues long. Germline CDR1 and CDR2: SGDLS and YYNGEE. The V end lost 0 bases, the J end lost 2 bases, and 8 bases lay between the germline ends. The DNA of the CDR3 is TGTGCCAGCAGCGTAGCTGGGGCTAACACCGGGGAGCTGTTTTTT. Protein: CASSVAGANTGELFF.

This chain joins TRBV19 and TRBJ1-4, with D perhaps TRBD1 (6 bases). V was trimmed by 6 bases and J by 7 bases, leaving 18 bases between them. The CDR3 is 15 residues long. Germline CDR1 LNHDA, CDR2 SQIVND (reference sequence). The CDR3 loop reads CASRHDIGGREKLFF. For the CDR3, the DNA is TGTGCCAGTAGACACGACATCGGGGGGCGTGAAAAACTGTTTTTT. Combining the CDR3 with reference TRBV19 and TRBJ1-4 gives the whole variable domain DGGITQSPKYLFRKEGQNVTLSCEQNLNHDAMYWYRQDPGQGLRLIYYSQIVNDFQKGDIAEGYSVSREKKESFPLTVTSAQKNPTAFYLCASRHDIGGREKLFFGSGTQLSVL.

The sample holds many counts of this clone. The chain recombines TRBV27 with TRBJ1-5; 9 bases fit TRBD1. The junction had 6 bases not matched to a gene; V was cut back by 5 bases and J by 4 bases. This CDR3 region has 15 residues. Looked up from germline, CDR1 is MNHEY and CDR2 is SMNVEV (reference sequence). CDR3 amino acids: CASSEGQGPNQPQHF. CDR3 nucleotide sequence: TGTGCCAGCAGTGAAGGACAGGGGCCGAATCAGCCCCAGCATTTT.

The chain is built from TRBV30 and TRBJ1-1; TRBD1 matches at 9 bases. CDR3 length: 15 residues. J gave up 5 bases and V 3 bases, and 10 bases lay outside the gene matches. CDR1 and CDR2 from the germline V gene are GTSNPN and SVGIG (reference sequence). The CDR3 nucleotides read TGTGCCTGGAGAGCCGGGACAGGGCGAGGAACTGAAGCTTTCTTT. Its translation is CAWRAGTGRGTEAFF.